The T cell receptor beta chain described here comes from a study of T cells in Graves' hyperthyroidism and ophthalmopathy. The length of the CDR3 is 14 residues. The germline V and J ends were trimmed by 5 bases and 6 bases, with 16 bases remaining between them. The germline V gene encodes CDR1 LNHDA and CDR2 SQIVND (reference sequence). Diagnosis rested on symptoms, serum thyroxine and TRAb, thyroid ultrasound, and orbital computed tomography. PBMCs were collected from a roughly 9.7 ml volume of fresh peripheral blood. Regions amplified from RNA transcripts were the TCR beta CDR3 regions. HTBI primers were the set used in a first-round RT-PCR of the TCR CDR3. TCRdb redid the calling of the multiplex PCR reads with MiXCR, one entry per CDR3 protein. The sample has nearly 110,000 distinct CDR3 sequences, more than 15% seen once.

Sequenced sample: blood. This sequence joins TRBV19 and TRBJ1-1; tentatively, D is TRBD1 (5 bases). The receptor comes from a woman aged 50 to 60 with Graves' hyperthyroidism. CDR3 protein: CASSSGPIAAEAFF. The CDR3, as DNA: TGTGCCAGTAGTTCGGGACCCATTGCCGCTGAAGCTTTCTTT. Variable domain in full (rest from reference TRBV19 and TRBJ1-1): DGGITQSPKYLFRKEGQNVTLSCEQNLNHDAMYWYRQDPGQGLRLIYYSQIVNDFQKGDIAEGYSVSREKKESFPLTVTSAQKNPTAFYLCASSSGPIAAEAFFGQGTRLTVV.